Listed here are 25 T cell receptor beta chains from one sample, sequenced in a study of cytomegalovirus exposure and HLA in healthy donors. The PCR had 60 Vbeta and 13 Jbeta primers. Sequenced by immunoSEQ multiplex PCR; TCRdb stores in-frame clones only, minus some. The sample records under 150,000 clones, around 84% being singletons. The sample consisted of PBMCs. The receptors stem from a middle-aged woman in good health and CMV-seronegative.

This clone was counted between two and nine times. The genes are TRBV5-6 and TRBJ2-2; no clear D gene. V lost 4 bases to trimming and J lost 4 bases, with 8 bases between them. This CDR3 region has 13 residues. Germline V CDR1 and CDR2: SGHDT, YYEEEE. CDR3 DNA: TGTGCCAGCAGCCCCAGTTCCACCGGGGAGCTGTTTTTT. Its protein is CASSPSSTGELFF. Full variable domain (remainder filled in from reference TRBV5-6 and TRBJ2-2): DAGVTQSPTHLIKTRGQQVTLRCSPKSGHDTVSWYQQALGQGPQFIFQYYEEEERQRGNFPDRFSGHQFPNYSSELNVNALLLGDSALYLCASSPSSTGELFFGEGSRLTVL.

The chain recombines TRBV5-5 with TRBJ2-1; D may be TRBD2 (6 bases). The CDR3 is 15 residues long. Germline lookup yields CDR1 SGHKS and CDR2 YYEKEE (reference sequence). V shed 0 bases and J shed 2 bases, with 9 bases lying between them. CDR3 in DNA: TGTGCCAGCAGCTTGGCTAGCGTGGCCTACAATGAGCAGTTCTTC. Its translation is CASSLASVAYNEQFF.

The rearrangement links TRBV28 to TRBJ2-4; 9 bases align to TRBD1. The CDR3 totals 20 residues. V gave up 6 bases and J gave up 3 bases; unmatched junction bases: 21. From germline, CDR1 is MDHEN and CDR2 SYDVKM. CDR3 protein: CASSIPLGQGRIFGKNIQYF. CDR3 nucleotides: TGTGCCAGCAGCATCCCGCTGGGACAGGGCAGAATATTTGGCAAAAACATTCAGTACTTC.

The chain employs TRBV11-2 and TRBJ2-5, with D possibly matching TRBD1 (5 bases). V was shortened by 2 bases and J by 7 bases, with 23 bases between the two germline ends. CDR1 and CDR2 (germline): SGHAT, FQNNGV. The CDR3 loop spans 17 amino acids. The chain's CDR3 is CASSLRGPRLESGTQYF. The DNA of the CDR3 is TGTGCCAGCAGCTTAAGGGGCCCGCGGTTAGAGTCTGGGACCCAGTACTTC.

The chain links TRBV7-9 to TRBJ2-5; maybe TRBD2 (6 bases). Germline CDR1 and CDR2: SEHNR and FQNEAQ (reference sequence). This CDR3 region has 11 residues. V lost 5 bases to trimming and J lost 5 bases, with 6 bases between them. CDR3 protein: CASSRGETQYF. In DNA form, the CDR3 reads TGTGCCAGCAGCCGGGGGGAGACCCAGTACTTC. The complete variable domain, with remaining parts taken from reference TRBV7-9 and TRBJ2-5, reads DTGVSQNPRHKITKRGQNVTFRCDPISEHNRLYWYRQTLGQGPEFLTYFQNEAQLEKSRLLSDRFSAERPKGSFSTLEIQRTEQGDSAMYLCASSRGETQYFGPGTRLLVL.

This sequence joins TRBV4-3 and TRBJ2-1; the D gene is possibly TRBD2 (6 bases). This CDR3 region has 16 residues. The germline V and J ends were trimmed by 0 bases and 7 bases, with 16 bases remaining between them. Germline-derived CDR1 and CDR2 are LGHNA and YSLEER. The CDR3 DNA reads TGCGCCAGCAGCCAAGATGGTCTAGCGAAGCTGAATGAGCAGTTCTTC. This sequence encodes CASSQDGLAKLNEQFF.

This chain connects TRBV6-5 to TRBJ1-5; D possibly corresponds to TRBD1 (5 bases). CDR1 is MNHEY and CDR2 is SVGAGI in the germline V gene. V was cut by 5 bases and J by 5 bases, with 16 bases left in between. CDR3 size: 15 residues. CDR3 protein: CASSRGGARDQPQHF. The CDR3 bases are TGTGCCAGCAGTAGAGGAGGGGCAAGGGATCAGCCCCAGCATTTT.

This rearrangement joins TRBV7-6 to TRBJ2-1, with 10 nucleotides matching TRBD2. CDR3 length: 15 amino acids. CDR1 is SGHVS and CDR2 is FNYEAQ in the germline V gene. Trimming took 4 bases from V and 6 from J; bases not matched to a gene: 6. The CDR3, as DNA: TGTGCCAGCAGCTCCCTAGCGGGAGCGGGCAATGAGCAGTTCTTC. Protein: CASSSLAGAGNEQFF.

Concerning this clone: The junction departs from the called germline gene at one end, perhaps through a read error. The rearrangement joins TRBV7-9 to TRBJ2-1; TRBD2 matches at 10 bases. The CDR3 spans 16 residues. Germline V lookup: CDR1 SEHNR, CDR2 FQNEAQ (reference sequence). The CDR3 sequence is CSSSPHGLAAYNEQFF. CDR3 nucleotides: TGTTCCAGCAGCCCCCATGGACTAGCGGCCTACAATGAGCAGTTCTTC.

The chain recombines TRBV11-2 with TRBJ2-3; D is perhaps TRBD2 (6 bases). There are 18 residues in the CDR3. Trimming removed 6 bases at V and 2 bases at J, with 24 bases between. Germline V gene data show CDR1 as SGHAT and CDR2 as FQNNGV. CDR3 coding DNA: TGTGCCAGCAGTCCTAGTAGCCCGGTTCCGGGAGACACAGATACGCAGTATTTT. Translated, it gives CASSPSSPVPGDTDTQYF.

This chain uses TRBV13 with TRBJ1-2; 7 nucleotides match TRBD1. Per the germline V gene, CDR1 is PRHDT and CDR2 is FYEKMQ (reference sequence). This CDR3 comprises 16 residues. V lost 5 bases and J lost 6; bases outside the gene matches: 15. CDR3 region: CASSRQTSRGWHGYTF. The CDR3 DNA follows: TGTGCCAGCAGCAGGCAGACCTCCAGGGGGTGGCATGGCTACACCTTC. Supplemented by reference TRBV13 and TRBJ1-2, the full variable domain reads AAGVIQSPRHLIKEKRETATLKCYPIPRHDTVYWYQQGPGQDPQFLISFYEKMQSDKGSIPDRFSAQQFSDYHSELNMSSLELGDSALYFCASSRQTSRGWHGYTFGSGTRLTVV.

The CDR3 sequence: CASSFGPPGASYEQYF. The CDR3 nucleotides are TGTGCCAGCAGCTTCGGGCCACCAGGGGCGAGCTACGAGCAGTACTTC. The V and J genes are TRBV5-5 and TRBJ2-7; D perhaps matches TRBD1 (6 bases). V was trimmed by 2 bases and J by 3 bases, leaving 18 bases between them. The CDR3 covers 16 residues. Germline V lookup: CDR1 SGHKS, CDR2 YYEKEE (reference sequence).

The V call is TRBV18, the J call TRBJ2-7, with D perhaps matching TRBD2 (6 bases). The germline CDR1 and CDR2 sequences are KGHSH and LQKENI. The CDR3 extends over 12 amino acids. Trimming left V 5 bases short and J 6 bases short, with 11 bases between. DNA for the CDR3: TGTGCCAGCTCAGCGGGGCCTCGCGAGCAGTACTTC. Translating gives CASSAGPREQYF.

The V call is TRBV6-6, the J call TRBJ1-5, with D uncertain. The germline CDR1 and CDR2 sequences are MNHNY and SVGAGI (reference sequence). Trimming left V 6 bases short and J 3 bases short, with 12 bases between. The CDR3 loop spans 14 amino acids. CDR3 DNA: TGTGCCAGCAGCCCCGACGGGAACAATCAGCCCCAGCATTTT. It encodes CASSPDGNNQPQHF.

V gene TRBV27 combines with J gene TRBJ2-1, with D unresolved. V lost 5 bases and J 8 bases, leaving 13 bases between the germline ends. The CDR3 extends over 13 amino acids. The germline V gene encodes CDR1 MNHEY and CDR2 SMNVEV (reference sequence). The CDR3 spells CASSPQYAHEQFF. CDR3 nucleotides: TGTGCCAGCAGTCCCCAGTACGCTCATGAGCAGTTCTTC.

As DNA, the CDR3 is TGTGCCATCAGTGTCGGATGGGCCAATGAGCAGTTCTTC. Translating it yields CAISVGWANEQFF. The rearrangement links TRBV10-3 to TRBJ2-1; no firm D call. This CDR3 spans 13 amino acids. The germline gives CDR1 ENHRY, CDR2 SYGVKD. The V end lost 4 bases, the J end lost 6 bases, and 10 bases lay between the germline ends.

As DNA, the CDR3 is TGTGCCAGCAGCTTGCCAAGGGAGCCCTACGAGCAGTACTTC. Amino acids: CASSLPREPYEQYF. The chain employs TRBV5-4 and TRBJ2-7; TRBD2 is a possible D gene (5 bases). Germline V gives CDR1 SGHNT, CDR2 YYREEE (reference sequence). This CDR3 is 14 amino acids long. The V end was cut by 1 base, the J end by 2 bases, with 10 bases between.

V gene TRBV29-1 combines with J gene TRBJ2-7; 11 bases match TRBD1. The CDR3 is 14 amino acids. The germline V gene has CDR1 SQVTM and CDR2 ANQGSEA. After removal of 6 bases from V and 4 bases from J, the junction contained 8 bases not matched to a gene. This CDR3 reads CSVDGGQGGYEQYF. CDR3 coding DNA: TGCAGCGTGGACGGGGGACAGGGGGGATACGAGCAGTACTTC.

The chain employs TRBV2 and TRBJ2-7; D call uncertain. V lost 6 bases to trimming and J lost 3 bases, with 9 bases between them. Germline values: CDR1 SNHLY, CDR2 FYNNEI. CDR3 length equals 12 residues. In nucleotides, the CDR3 is TGTGCCAGCAGGGCATACAGCTACGAGCAGTACTTC. This sequence encodes CASRAYSYEQYF.

The J gene is TRBJ2-3, the V gene TRBV18, with D possibly matching TRBD1 (5 bases). V lost 5 bases to trimming and J lost 2 bases, with 17 bases between them. CDR1 and CDR2 (germline): KGHSH, LQKENI. CDR3 size: 16 residues. Written as DNA, the CDR3 is TGTGCCAGCTCAAAACAGGATAAAGTAGCCACAGATACGCAGTATTTT. Its translation is CASSKQDKVATDTQYF.

For this clone: This sample also contains other DNA sequences that code for the same CDR3. The genes are TRBV5-1 and TRBJ1-3; 7 bases line up with TRBD1. Trimming removed 4 bases from V and 4 bases from J; junction bases left unmatched: 5. This CDR3 is built from 14 residues. CDR1 and CDR2 from the germline V gene are SGHRS and YFSETQ. In DNA, the CDR3 is TGCGCCAGCAGCCTAACAGGGGCCGGAAACACCATATATTTT. Amino acid sequence: CASSLTGAGNTIYF.

The rearrangement links TRBV5-1 to TRBJ2-5; a weak D match, TRBD2 (5 bases). The J call may be faulty, since TRBJ2-7 better matches the DNA end. CDR3 length: 13 amino acids. The germline CDR1 and CDR2 sequences are SGHRS and YFSETQ. The CDR3 is CASSLSGRNEQYF. CDR3 in DNA: TGCGCCAGCAGCTTGAGTGGGAGAAACGAGCAGTACTTC.

This chain connects TRBV29-1 to TRBJ2-1; 14 bases align to TRBD2. This CDR3 contains 19 residues. The germline V gene encodes CDR1 SQVTM and CDR2 ANQGSEA. After removal of 4 bases from V and 0 bases from J, the junction contained 11 bases not matched to a gene. CDR3 region: CSVGGTSGSLGSSYNEQFF. The CDR3, as DNA: TGCAGCGTTGGGGGGACTAGCGGGAGCCTAGGGAGCTCCTACAATGAGCAGTTCTTC.

The gene calls are TRBV6-5 and TRBJ2-7; 7 bases line up with TRBD2. The CDR3 is made up of 16 amino acids. The V segment lost 0 bases and the J segment 7 bases; nucleotides outside the gene matches: 12. The germline V gene has CDR1 MNHEY and CDR2 SVGAGI. The chain's CDR3 is CASSYSFGGGKQEQYF. For the CDR3, the DNA is TGTGCCAGCAGTTACTCATTTGGGGGAGGGAAACAAGAGCAGTACTTC.

The DNA for the CDR3 is TGTGCCAGCAGTTTTTCCCCTCGGGAGCAGTACTTC. Protein product: CASSFSPREQYF. The V call is TRBV28, the J call TRBJ2-7; D is undetermined. Trimming left V 3 bases short and J 7 bases short, with 10 bases between. The CDR3 is 12 amino acids. Germline V gene sequence: CDR1 MDHEN, CDR2 SYDVKM.